This T cell receptor beta chain emerged from a study of blood T cell repertoires in COVID-19. Across the study: From the United States, Italy and Spain came samples of acute and convalescent COVID-19. PBMCs, B-cell-depleted T cells, or T cells provided the cDNA or gDNA that made up the material.

Per the authors' pipeline: Reference gene primer amplification in the assay estimated nucleated cell counts. Sequencing was performed with immunoSEQ multiplex PCR; in TCRdb, only in-frame clones are kept and a portion is missing. That table gives V, J and clone size, and the DNA gave D and trimming. The sample records 90,000 to 120,000 clones, 80% to 85% being singletons. The germline gives CDR1 LGHDT, CDR2 YNNKEL (reference sequence). CDR3 length: 14 residues. Trimming removed 4 bases from V and 8 bases from J; junction bases left unmatched: 8. The chain recombines TRBV3-1 (or the pseudogene TRBV3-2) with TRBJ2-3; 8 bases match TRBD2. This clonotype was sampled from a man in his sixties or seventies with acute or convalescent COVID-19. Input material: peripheral blood. The CDR3 loop is CASSPSELAVTQYF. CDR3 in DNA: TGTGCCAGCAGCCCTAGCGAACTAGCGGTTACGCAGTATTTT.